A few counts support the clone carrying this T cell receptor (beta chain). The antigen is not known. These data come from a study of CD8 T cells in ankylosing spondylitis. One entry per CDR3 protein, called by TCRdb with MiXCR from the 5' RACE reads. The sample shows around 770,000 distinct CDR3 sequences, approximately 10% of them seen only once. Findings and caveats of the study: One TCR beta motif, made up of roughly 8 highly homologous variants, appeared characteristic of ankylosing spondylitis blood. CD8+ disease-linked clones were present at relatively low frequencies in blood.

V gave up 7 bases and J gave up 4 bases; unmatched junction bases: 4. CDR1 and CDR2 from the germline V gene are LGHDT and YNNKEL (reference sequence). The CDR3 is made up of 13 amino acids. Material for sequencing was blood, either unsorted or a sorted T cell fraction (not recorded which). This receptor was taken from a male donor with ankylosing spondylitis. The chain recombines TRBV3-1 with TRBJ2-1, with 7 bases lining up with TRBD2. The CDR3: CASKSGVYNEQFF. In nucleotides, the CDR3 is TGTGCCAGCAAAAGCGGGGTGTACAATGAGCAGTTCTTC.